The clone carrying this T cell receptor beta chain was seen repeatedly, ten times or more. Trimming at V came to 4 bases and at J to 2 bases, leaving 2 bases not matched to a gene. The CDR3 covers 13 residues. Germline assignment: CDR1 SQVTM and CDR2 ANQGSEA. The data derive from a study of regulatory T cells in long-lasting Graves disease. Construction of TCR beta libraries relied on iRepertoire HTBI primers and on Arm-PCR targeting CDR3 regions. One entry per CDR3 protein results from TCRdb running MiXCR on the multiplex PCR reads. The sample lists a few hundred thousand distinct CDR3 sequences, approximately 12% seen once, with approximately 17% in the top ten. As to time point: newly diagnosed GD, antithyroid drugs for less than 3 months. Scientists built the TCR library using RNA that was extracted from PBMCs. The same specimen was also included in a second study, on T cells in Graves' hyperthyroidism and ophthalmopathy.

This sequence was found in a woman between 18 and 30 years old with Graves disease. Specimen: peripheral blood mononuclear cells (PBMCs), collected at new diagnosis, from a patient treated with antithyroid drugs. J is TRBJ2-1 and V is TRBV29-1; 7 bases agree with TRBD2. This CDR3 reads CSVATSPYNEQFF. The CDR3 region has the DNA TGCAGCGTTGCGACTAGCCCCTACAATGAGCAGTTCTTC.